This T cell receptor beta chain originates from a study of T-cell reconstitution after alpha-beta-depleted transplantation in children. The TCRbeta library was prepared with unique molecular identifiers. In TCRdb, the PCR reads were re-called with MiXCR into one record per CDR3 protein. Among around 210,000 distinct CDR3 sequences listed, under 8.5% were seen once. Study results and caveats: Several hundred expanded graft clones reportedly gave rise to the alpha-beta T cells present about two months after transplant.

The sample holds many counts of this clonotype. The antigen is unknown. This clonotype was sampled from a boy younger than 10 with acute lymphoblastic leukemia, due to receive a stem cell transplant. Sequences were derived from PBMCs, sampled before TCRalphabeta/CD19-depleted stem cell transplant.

CDR3 sequence (DNA): TGCAGTGCTAGGGCCTCCTATCCCTCCCTTTCCACAGATACGCAGTATTTT. This codes for CSARASYPSLSTDTQYF. J is TRBJ2-3 and V is TRBV20-1, with D unresolved. The CDR3 is made up of 17 amino acids. Per germline, CDR1 DFQATT and CDR2 SNEGSKA (reference sequence). Trimming removed 3 bases at V and 2 bases at J, with 21 bases between.